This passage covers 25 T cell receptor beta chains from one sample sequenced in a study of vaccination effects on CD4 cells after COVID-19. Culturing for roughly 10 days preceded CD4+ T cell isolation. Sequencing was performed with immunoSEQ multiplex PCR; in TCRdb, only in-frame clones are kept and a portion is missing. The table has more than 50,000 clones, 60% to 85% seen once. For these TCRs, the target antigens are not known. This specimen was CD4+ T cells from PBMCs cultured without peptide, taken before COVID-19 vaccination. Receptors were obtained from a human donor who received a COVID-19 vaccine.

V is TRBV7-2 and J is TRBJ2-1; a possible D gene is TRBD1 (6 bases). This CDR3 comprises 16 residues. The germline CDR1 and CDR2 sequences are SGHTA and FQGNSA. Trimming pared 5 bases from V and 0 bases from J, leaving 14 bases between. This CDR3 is CASSARQGSSYNEQFF. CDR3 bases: TGTGCCAGCAGCGCTCGTCAGGGGAGCTCCTACAATGAGCAGTTCTTC.

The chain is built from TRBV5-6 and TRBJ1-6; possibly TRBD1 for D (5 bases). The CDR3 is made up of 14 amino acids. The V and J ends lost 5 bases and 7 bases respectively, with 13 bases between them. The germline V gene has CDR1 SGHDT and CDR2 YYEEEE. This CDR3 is CASSGRGRNSPLHF. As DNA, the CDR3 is TGTGCCAGCAGTGGGAGGGGAAGAAATTCACCCCTCCACTTT. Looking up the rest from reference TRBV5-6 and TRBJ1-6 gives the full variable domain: DAGVTQSPTHLIKTRGQQVTLRCSPKSGHDTVSWYQQALGQGPQFIFQYYEEEERQRGNFPDRFSGHQFPNYSSELNVNALLLGDSALYLCASSGRGRNSPLHFGNGTRLTVT.

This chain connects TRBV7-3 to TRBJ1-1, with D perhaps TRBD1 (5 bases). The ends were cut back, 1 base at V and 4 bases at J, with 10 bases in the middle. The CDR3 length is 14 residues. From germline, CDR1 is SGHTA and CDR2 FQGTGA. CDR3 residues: CASSLRGFGTEAFF. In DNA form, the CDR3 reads TGTGCCAGCAGCTTAAGGGGGTTTGGCACTGAAGCTTTCTTT.

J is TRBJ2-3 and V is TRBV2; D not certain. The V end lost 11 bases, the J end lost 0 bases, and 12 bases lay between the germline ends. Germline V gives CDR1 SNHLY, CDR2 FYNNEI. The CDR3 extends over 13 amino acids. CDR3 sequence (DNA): TGTGCCGGGCGAGGCGACAGCACAGATACGCAGTATTTT. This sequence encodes CAGRGDSTDTQYF. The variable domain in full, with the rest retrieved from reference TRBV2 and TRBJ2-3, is EPEVTQTPSHQVTQMGQEVILRCVPISNHLYFYWYRQILGQKVEFLVSFYNNEISEKSEIFDDQFSVERPDGSNFTLKIRSTKLEDSAMYFCAGRGDSTDTQYFGPGTRLTVL.

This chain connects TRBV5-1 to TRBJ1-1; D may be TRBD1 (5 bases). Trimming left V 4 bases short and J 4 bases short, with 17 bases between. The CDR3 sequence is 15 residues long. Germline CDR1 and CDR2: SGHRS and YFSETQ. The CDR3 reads CASSISQGRPTEAFF. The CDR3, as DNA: TGCGCCAGCAGCATCTCCCAGGGACGGCCCACTGAAGCTTTCTTT. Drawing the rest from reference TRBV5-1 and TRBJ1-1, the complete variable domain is KAGVTQTPRYLIKTRGQQVTLSCSPISGHRSVSWYQQTPGQGLQFLFEYFSETQRNKGNFPGRFSGRQFSNSRSEMNVSTLELGDSALYLCASSISQGRPTEAFFGQGTRLTVV.

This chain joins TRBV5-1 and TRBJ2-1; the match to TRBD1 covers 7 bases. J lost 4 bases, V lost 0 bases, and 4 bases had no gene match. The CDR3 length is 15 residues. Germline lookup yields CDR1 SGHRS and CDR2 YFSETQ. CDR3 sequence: CASSLAGTEYNEQFF. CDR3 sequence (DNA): TGCGCCAGCAGCTTGGCTGGGACAGAGTACAATGAGCAGTTCTTC.

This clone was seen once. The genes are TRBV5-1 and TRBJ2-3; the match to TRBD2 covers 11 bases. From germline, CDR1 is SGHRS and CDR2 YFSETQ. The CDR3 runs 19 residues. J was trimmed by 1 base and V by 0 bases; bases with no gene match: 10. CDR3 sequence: CASSLGLAGTTRGTDTQYF. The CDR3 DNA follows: TGCGCCAGCAGCTTGGGACTAGCGGGGACGACAAGGGGCACAGATACGCAGTATTTT.

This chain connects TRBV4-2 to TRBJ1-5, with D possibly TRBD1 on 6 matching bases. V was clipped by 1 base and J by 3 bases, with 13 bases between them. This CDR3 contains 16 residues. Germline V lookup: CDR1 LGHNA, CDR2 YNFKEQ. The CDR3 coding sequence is TGTGCCAGCAGCCAAGCGGCACAGGGTATCAATCAGCCCCAGCATTTT. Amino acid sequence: CASSQAAQGINQPQHF.

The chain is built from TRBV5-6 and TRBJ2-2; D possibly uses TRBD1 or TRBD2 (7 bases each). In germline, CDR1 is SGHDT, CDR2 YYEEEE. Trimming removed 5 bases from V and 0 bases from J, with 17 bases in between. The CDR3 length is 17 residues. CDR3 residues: CASSRGSGTANTGELFF. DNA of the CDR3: TGTGCCAGCAGTCGAGGAAGCGGGACAGCGAACACCGGGGAGCTGTTTTTT.

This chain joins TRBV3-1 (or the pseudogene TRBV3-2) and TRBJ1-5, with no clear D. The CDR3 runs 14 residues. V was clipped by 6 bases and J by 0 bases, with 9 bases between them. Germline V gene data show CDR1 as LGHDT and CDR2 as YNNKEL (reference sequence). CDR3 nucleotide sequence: TGTGCCAGCAGTCTACATCTTAGCAATCAGCCCCAGCATTTT. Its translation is CASSLHLSNQPQHF.

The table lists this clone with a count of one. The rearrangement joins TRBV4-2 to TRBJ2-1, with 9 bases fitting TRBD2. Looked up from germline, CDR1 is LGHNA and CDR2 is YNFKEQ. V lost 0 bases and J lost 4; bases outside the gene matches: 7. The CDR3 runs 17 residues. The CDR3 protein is CASSQEFGLAGYNEQFF. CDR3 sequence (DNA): TGTGCCAGCAGCCAAGAGTTCGGGCTAGCGGGGTACAATGAGCAGTTCTTC.

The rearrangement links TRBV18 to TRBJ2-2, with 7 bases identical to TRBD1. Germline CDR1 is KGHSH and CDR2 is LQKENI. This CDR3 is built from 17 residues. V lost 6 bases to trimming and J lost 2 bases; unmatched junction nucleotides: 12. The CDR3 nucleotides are TGTGCCAGCTCGAAACCGGGACAGACAATTAACACCGGGGAGCTGTTTTTT. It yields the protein CASSKPGQTINTGELFF.

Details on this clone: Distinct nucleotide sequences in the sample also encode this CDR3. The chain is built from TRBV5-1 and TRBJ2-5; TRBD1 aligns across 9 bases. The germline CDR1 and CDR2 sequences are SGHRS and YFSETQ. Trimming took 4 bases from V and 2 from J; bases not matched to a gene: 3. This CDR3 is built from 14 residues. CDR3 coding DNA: TGCGCCAGCAGCCCCGGGACAGGGCAAGAGACCCAGTACTTC. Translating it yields CASSPGTGQETQYF.

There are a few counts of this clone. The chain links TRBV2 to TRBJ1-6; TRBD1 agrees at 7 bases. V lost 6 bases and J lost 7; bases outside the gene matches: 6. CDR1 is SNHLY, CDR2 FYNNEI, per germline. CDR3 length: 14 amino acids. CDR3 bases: TGTGCCAGCAGGGGGACAGCAGCCAATTCACCCCTCCACTTT. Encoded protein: CASRGTAANSPLHF.

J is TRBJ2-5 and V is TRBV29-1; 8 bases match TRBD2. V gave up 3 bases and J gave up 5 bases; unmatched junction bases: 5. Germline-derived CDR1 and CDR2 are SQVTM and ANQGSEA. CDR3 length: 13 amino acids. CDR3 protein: CSVEVGGGETQYF. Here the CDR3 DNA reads TGCAGCGTTGAGGTCGGCGGGGGGGAGACCCAGTACTTC.

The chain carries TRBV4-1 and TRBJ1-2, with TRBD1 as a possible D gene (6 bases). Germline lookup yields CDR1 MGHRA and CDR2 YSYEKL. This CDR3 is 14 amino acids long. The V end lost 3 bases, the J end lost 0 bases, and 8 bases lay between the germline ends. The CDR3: CASSQGTPNYGYTF. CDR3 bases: TGCGCCAGCAGCCAGGGGACACCTAACTATGGCTACACCTTC.

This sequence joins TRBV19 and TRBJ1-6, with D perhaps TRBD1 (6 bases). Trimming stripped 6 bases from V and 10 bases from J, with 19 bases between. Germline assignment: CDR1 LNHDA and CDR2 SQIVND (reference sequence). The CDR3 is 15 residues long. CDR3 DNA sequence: TGTGCCAGTAGCCTTTTCTCTTCAGGGGCCTCACCCCTCCACTTT. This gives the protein CASSLFSSGASPLHF.

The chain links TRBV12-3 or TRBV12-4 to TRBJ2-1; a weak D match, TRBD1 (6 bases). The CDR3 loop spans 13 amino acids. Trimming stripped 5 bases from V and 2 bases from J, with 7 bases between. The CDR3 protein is CASSRQAYNEQFF. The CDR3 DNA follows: TGTGCCAGCAGTAGACAGGCCTACAATGAGCAGTTCTTC.

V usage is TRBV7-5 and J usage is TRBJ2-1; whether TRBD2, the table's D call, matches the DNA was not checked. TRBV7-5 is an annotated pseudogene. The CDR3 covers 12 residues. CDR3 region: CARSRGENEQFF. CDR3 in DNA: TGTGCCAGAAGCCGCGGGGAGAATGAGCAGTTCTTC.

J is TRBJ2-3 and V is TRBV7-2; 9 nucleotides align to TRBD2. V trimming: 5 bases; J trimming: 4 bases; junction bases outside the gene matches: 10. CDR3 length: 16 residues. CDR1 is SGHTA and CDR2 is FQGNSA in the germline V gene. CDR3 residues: CASSPDSGGGSDTQYF. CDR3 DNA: TGTGCCAGCAGCCCCGATAGCGGGGGAGGGTCAGATACGCAGTATTTT.

The CDR3 DNA reads TGTGCCAGCAGGATGACAGGGACGGGCTATGGCTACACCTTC. Its protein product is CASRMTGTGYGYTF. The chain employs TRBV2 and TRBJ1-2, with 7 nucleotides matching TRBD1. The CDR3 extends over 14 amino acids. V trimming: 6 bases; J trimming: 4 bases; junction bases outside the gene matches: 8. Per germline, CDR1 SNHLY and CDR2 FYNNEI.

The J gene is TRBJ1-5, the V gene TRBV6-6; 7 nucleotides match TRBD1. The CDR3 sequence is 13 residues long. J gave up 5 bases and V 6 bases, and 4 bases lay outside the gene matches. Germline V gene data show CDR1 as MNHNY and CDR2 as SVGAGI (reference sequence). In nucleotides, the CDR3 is TGTGCCAGCAGCCGACAGGGCGATCAGCCCCAGCATTTT. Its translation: CASSRQGDQPQHF.

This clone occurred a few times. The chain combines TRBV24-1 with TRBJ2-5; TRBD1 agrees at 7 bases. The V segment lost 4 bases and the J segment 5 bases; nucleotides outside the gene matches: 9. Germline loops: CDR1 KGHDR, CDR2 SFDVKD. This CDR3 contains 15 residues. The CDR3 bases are TGTGCCACCAGTGACCCAACAGGGGTTCGCGAGACCCAGTACTTC. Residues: CATSDPTGVRETQYF.

Written as DNA, the CDR3 is TGCGCCAGCAGCCCGCCTGGACTAGCGGTCTACTCTGGGGCCAACGTCCTGACTTTC. Translated: CASSPPGLAVYSGANVLTF. The rearrangement uses TRBV5-1 and TRBJ2-6; TRBD2 matches at 10 bases. The germline V gene has CDR1 SGHRS and CDR2 YFSETQ. With 4 bases clipped from V and 0 bases from J, the junction kept 10 bases outside the gene matches. The length of the CDR3 is 19 residues.

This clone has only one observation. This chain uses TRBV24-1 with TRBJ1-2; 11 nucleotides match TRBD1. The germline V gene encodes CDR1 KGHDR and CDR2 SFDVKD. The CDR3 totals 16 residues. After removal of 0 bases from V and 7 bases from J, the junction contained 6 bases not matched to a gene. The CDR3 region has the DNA TGTGCCACCAGTGATTTGTCGGGACAGGGGGGAGGTGGCTACACCTTC. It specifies CATSDLSGQGGGGYTF.